Below are 10 T cell receptor beta chains sequenced from a single sample in a study of radiotherapy plus CTLA-4 blockade in lung cancer. Generated by immunoSEQ multiplex PCR, the TCRdb table keeps only in-frame clones and is missing some. The table includes around 100,000 clones, roughly four fifths detected once. The sequences come from peripheral blood, collected from a patient treated with radiotherapy plus ipilimumab. The receptors were gathered from a human donor with non-small cell lung cancer that progressed on radiotherapy plus ipilimumab. Some clones in this sample may be carry-over from other donors' samples.

The chain couples TRBV5-4 to TRBJ2-7, with 7 positions matching TRBD2. The CDR3 has 15 amino acids. Germline CDR1 and CDR2: SGHNT and YYREEE (reference sequence). V lost 4 bases to trimming and J lost 2 bases; unmatched junction nucleotides: 9. The CDR3 nucleotides are TGTGCCAGCAGCACCGGGACTATTCAGGCCTACGAGCAGTACTTC. The encoded protein is CASSTGTIQAYEQYF.

This clone showed up just a few times. The V and J genes are TRBV7-2 and TRBJ2-4, with 9 bases lining up with TRBD1. CDR3 length equals 15 residues. The V and J ends lost 5 bases and 9 bases, in that order; junction bases with no gene match: 11. The germline CDR1 and CDR2 sequences are SGHTA and FQGNSA. DNA of the CDR3: TGTGCCAGCAGCCCCACTTTACAGGGGGCAGGCATTCAGTACTTC. It is translated as CASSPTLQGAGIQYF.

The V and J genes are TRBV4-3 and TRBJ2-7; D is ambiguous. Germline V gene data show CDR1 as LGHNA and CDR2 as YSLEER. V was shortened by 0 bases and J by 2 bases, with 14 bases between the two germline ends. This CDR3 has 16 amino acids. The CDR3 nucleotides are TGCGCCAGCAGCCAAGAACACACGACAAACCCCTACGAGCAGTACTTC. It encodes CASSQEHTTNPYEQYF.

In its sample, this clone was seen once. J is TRBJ2-1 and V is TRBV4-3; TRBD1 aligns across 10 bases. Germline V gene sequence: CDR1 LGHNA, CDR2 YSLEER. This CDR3 has 16 amino acids. Trimming removed 4 bases from V and 7 bases from J; junction bases left unmatched: 10. In DNA, the CDR3 is TGCGCCAGCAGCCGTATGACAGGGGGCTCAGCGAATGAGCAGTTCTTC. As protein: CASSRMTGGSANEQFF.

This sequence joins TRBV5-4 and TRBJ2-5; TRBD2 matches 12 bases. J lost 5 bases, V lost 3 bases, and 5 bases had no gene match. Germline V CDR1 and CDR2: SGHNT, YYREEE (reference sequence). The CDR3 contains 15 residues. DNA of the CDR3: TGTGCCAGCAGCTCTTACGGACTAGCGGGGGAGACCCAGTACTTC. It yields the protein CASSSYGLAGETQYF.

The genes are TRBV6-5 and TRBJ2-3; possibly TRBD1 or TRBD2 for D (5 bases each). The CDR3 runs to 13 residues. V was clipped by 5 bases and J by 13 bases, with 19 bases between them. The V gene's germline CDR1 is MNHEY and CDR2 SVGAGI. CDR3 region: CASSTKDSGAEYF. The CDR3, as DNA: TGTGCCAGCAGTACCAAAGACAGTGGAGCGGAGTATTTT.

The chain has TRBV27 and TRBJ2-7, with D maybe TRBD1 (5 bases). The CDR3 has 15 amino acids. V was clipped by 2 bases and J by 3 bases, with 14 bases between them. From germline, CDR1 is MNHEY and CDR2 SMNVEV (reference sequence). The CDR3 DNA reads TGTGCCAGCAGTTTACAACAGGCCACGTACTACGAGCAGTACTTC. Protein sequence: CASSLQQATYYEQYF.

The chain has TRBV5-1 and TRBJ2-3, with 7 nucleotides matching TRBD2. The CDR3 consists of 14 residues. In germline, CDR1 is SGHRS, CDR2 YFSETQ. V dropped 4 bases and J dropped 5; count of bases not matched to a gene: 7. The DNA of the CDR3 is TGCGCCAGCAGCCGAACTAGCGCTGGAGATACGCAGTATTTT. Translation: CASSRTSAGDTQYF.

The CDR3 region has the DNA TGTGCCAGCAGCTTCCTCGGGACAGTCTTCCAAGAGACCCAGTACTTC. Translating it yields CASSFLGTVFQETQYF. This chain uses TRBV7-2 with TRBJ2-5; 7 positions agree with TRBD1. V lost 3 bases to trimming and J lost 1 base; unmatched junction nucleotides: 8. This CDR3 is 16 amino acids long. Per germline, CDR1 SGHTA and CDR2 FQGNSA.

The rearrangement uses TRBV7-2 and TRBJ1-6, with D uncertain. Germline V gene data show CDR1 as SGHTA and CDR2 as FQGNSA. This CDR3 has 13 residues. The V end lost 4 bases, the J end lost 10 bases, and 11 bases lay between the germline ends. CDR3 region: CASSSAIVSPLHF. CDR3 DNA: TGTGCCAGCAGCTCCGCTATTGTCTCACCCCTCCACTTT.